The present entry profiles one T cell receptor (beta chain) with its context. The CDR3 consists of 14 residues. Germline loops: CDR1 SEHNR, CDR2 FQNEAQ (reference sequence). V trimming: 5 bases; J trimming: 2 bases; junction bases outside the gene matches: 2. This record belongs to a study of cytomegalovirus exposure and HLA in healthy donors. Study-level background: There were more than 350 genotyped donors. Of these, roughly 80% fell in the genetic ancestry cluster associated with self-reported Caucasian donors.

Primers: 60 Vbeta forward and 13 Jbeta reverse. The assay was immunoSEQ multiplex PCR, and TCRdb's table has in-frame clones only and misses some. The sample lists about 140,000 clones; about 75% were seen once. The sequence came from a woman aged 40 to 50 in good health and CMV-seronegative. Source material: PBMCs. V is TRBV7-9 and J is TRBJ1-5; 8 positions match TRBD1. The CDR3 nucleotides are TGTGCCAGCAGCCTACAGGGGGGCAATCAGCCCCAGCATTTT. As protein: CASSLQGGNQPQHF. Complete variable domain (other parts from reference TRBV7-9 and TRBJ1-5): DTGVSQNPRHKITKRGQNVTFRCDPISEHNRLYWYRQTLGQGPEFLTYFQNEAQLEKSRLLSDRFSAERPKGSFSTLEIQRTEQGDSAMYLCASSLQGGNQPQHFGDGTRLSIL.